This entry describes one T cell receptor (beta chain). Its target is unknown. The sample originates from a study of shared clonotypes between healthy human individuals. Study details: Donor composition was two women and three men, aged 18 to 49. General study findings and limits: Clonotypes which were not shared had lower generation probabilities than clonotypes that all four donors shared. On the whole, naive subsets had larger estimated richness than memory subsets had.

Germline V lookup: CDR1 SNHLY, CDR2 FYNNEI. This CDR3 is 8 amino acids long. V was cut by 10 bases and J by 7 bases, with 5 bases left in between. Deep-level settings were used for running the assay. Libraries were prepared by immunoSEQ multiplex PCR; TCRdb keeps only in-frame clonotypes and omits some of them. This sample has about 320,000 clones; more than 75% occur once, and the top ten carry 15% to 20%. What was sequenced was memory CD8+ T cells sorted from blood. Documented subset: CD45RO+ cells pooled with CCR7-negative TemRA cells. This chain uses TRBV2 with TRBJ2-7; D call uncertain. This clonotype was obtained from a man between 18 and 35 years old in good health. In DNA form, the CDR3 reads TGTGCCAACGGGGAGCAGTACTTC. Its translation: CANGEQYF.